These T cell receptor beta chains were read from a single sample in a study of blood T cell repertoires in COVID-19. Sequencing used immunoSEQ multiplex PCR; TCRdb keeps in-frame clones, though not all of them. This sample yields tens of thousands of clones, of which about nine tenths are seen a single time; roughly an eighth belongs to the top ten. Source material: peripheral blood. These receptors were taken from a human donor with active COVID-19. The donor label of this sample is uncertain. Both conserved end residues are part of each CDR3. The order of the fields is D gene, V gene, clone size, J gene, CDR3 DNA, CDR3 protein. D genes are given only for firm matches. Size is omitted from some rows. Given values are once, few, many or a class for expanded clones.

TRBD2	TRBV7-2	-	TRBJ2-7	TGTGCCAGCAGCTCTACTAGCGGGGGGGCTTGGGAGCAGTACTTC	CASSSTSGGAWEQYF
-	TRBV18	-	TRBJ1-5	TGTGCCAGCTCACCCCATACGGGGGGCGATCAGCCCCAGCATTTT	CASSPHTGGDQPQHF
TRBD1	TRBV7-9	-	TRBJ2-7	TGTGCCAGCAGCTTACGGGACAGGCTCTACGAGCAGTACTTC	CASSLRDRLYEQYF
TRBD1	TRBV15	-	TRBJ1-3	TGTGCCACCAGCTTTAGGAAACAGGGGAGAGCTGGAAACACCATATATTTT	CATSFRKQGRAGNTIYF
TRBD2	TRBV9	-	TRBJ2-2	TGTGCCAGCAGCCCGAGGGTAGCGGGGGGGTTGACCGGGGAGCTGTTTTTT	CASSPRVAGGLTGELFF
-	TRBV11-2	-	TRBJ2-7	TGTGCCAGCAGCTTAGATAATTTGGAGGGAGTCTACGAGCAGTACTTC	CASSLDNLEGVYEQYF
TRBD1	TRBV27	-	TRBJ1-4	TGTGCCAGCAGTTTAAATCCGGGACAGATTAATGAAAAACTGTTTTTT	CASSLNPGQINEKLFF
-	TRBV7-9	once	TRBJ1-1	TGTGCCAGCAGCCAGGCGGGTGGCACTGAAGCTTTCTTT	CASSQAGGTEAFF
-	TRBV5-1	-	TRBJ2-4	TGCGCCAGCAGCTGGGGCGGACAGAATGGAAACATTCAGTACTTC	CASSWGGQNGNIQYF
-	TRBV7-2	-	TRBJ1-5	TGTGCCAGCAGCCCCTGGTGGACAGCCAATCAGCCCCAGCATTTT	CASSPWWTANQPQHF
TRBD1	TRBV19	-	TRBJ1-6	TGTGCCTCAAGGGACAGGGGCTCCTATAATTCACCCCTCCACTTT	CASRDRGSYNSPLHF
-	TRBV19	-	TRBJ1-1	TGTGCCAGTAGTATACAGGGCGCCTTGAACACTGAAGCTTTCTTT	CASSIQGALNTEAFF
-	TRBV7-2	-	TRBJ2-7	TGTGCCAGCAGCTTATCTGGAGGGTTAAAAAGCTCCTACGAGCAGTACTTC	CASSLSGGLKSSYEQYF
TRBD1	TRBV13	-	TRBJ2-5	TGTGCCAGCAGCTTAAAGGCAGGGGGCGAGGAGACCCAGTACTTC	CASSLKAGGEETQYF
TRBD1	TRBV19	-	TRBJ2-7	TGTGCCAGTAGTTTGGGGGACAGTCTAACGGGGTCCTACGAGCAGTACTTC	CASSLGDSLTGSYEQYF
-	TRBV9	-	TRBJ2-2	TGTGCCAGCAGCGTGACAGATCCCGGGGAGCTGTTTTTT	CASSVTDPGELFF
-	TRBV4-2	-	TRBJ2-7	TGTGCCAGCAGCCAAGAAGGTGTCGGGTCCCATGTTACCTACGAGCAGTACTTC	CASSQEGVGSHVTYEQYF
-	TRBV5-1	-	TRBJ2-2	TGCGCCAGCAGCTTTGGTGAGGGATCCACCGGGGAGCTGTTTTTT	CASSFGEGSTGELFF
-	TRBV10-1	-	TRBJ1-2	TGCGCCAGCAGTGAGTCGGCGGCACGTGATGGCTACACCTTC	CASSESAARDGYTF
-	TRBV4-1	once	TRBJ1-4	TGCGCCAGCAGCCCCCGGGAAAGGCAGGCAACTAATGAAAAACTGTTTTTT	CASSPRERQATNEKLFF
TRBD1	TRBV28	-	TRBJ1-2	TGTGCCAGCGTAGGACAGGCAAACTATGGCTACACCTTC	CASVGQANYGYTF
TRBD2	TRBV6-2/TRBV6-3	-	TRBJ2-5	TGTGCCAGCAGTGTGGGACTAGCGGTGGGAGAGACCCAGTACTTC	CASSVGLAVGETQYF
-	TRBV3-1/TRBV3-2	-	TRBJ2-1	TGTGCCAGCAGCCGCGGGCGAAATGAGCAGTTCTTC	CASSRGRNEQFF
TRBD2	TRBV4-3	-	TRBJ2-3	TGCGCCAGCAGCCAGGGGACTAGCGGGGGGGCTGTCGCGCAGTATTTT	CASSQGTSGGAVAQYF
-	TRBV13	-	TRBJ2-5	TGTGCCAGCAGGCAGTCGGGAGAGACCCAGTACTTC	CASRQSGETQYF
-	TRBV6-2/TRBV6-3	-	TRBJ2-2	TGTGCCAGCAGTTACTCACGCAGGCAGAACACCGGGGAGCTGTTTTTT	CASSYSRRQNTGELFF
-	TRBV19	-	TRBJ2-1	TGTGCCAGTAGTACTAGCTACTACAATGAGCAGTTCTTC	CASSTSYYNEQFF
TRBD2	TRBV19	-	TRBJ2-7	TGTGCCAGTAGTATAGGTAGCGGGGGGCGCACGGAGCAGTACTTC	CASSIGSGGRTEQYF
TRBD1	TRBV11-1	-	TRBJ2-3	TGTGCCAGCAGCTTAACGGACAGGGGTTTAGGCGATACGCAGTATTTT	CASSLTDRGLGDTQYF